This T cell receptor beta chain was profiled in a study of long-term antiretroviral therapy in people with HIV. CDR1 and CDR2 from the germline V gene are LNHDA and SQIVND (reference sequence). This CDR3 is built from 14 residues. After removal of 5 bases from V and 1 base from J, the junction contained 2 bases not matched to a gene. In its sample, this clone was seen a few times. Its antigen is not known. Study-level findings and limits: Clonal expansions arising prior to ART prevailed in the repertoire at every time point.

Treatment locations for all participants with HIV were in the United States. Run at survey level, the immunoSEQ assay was version v3.0. Generated by immunoSEQ multiplex PCR, the TCRdb table keeps only in-frame clones and is missing some. The profile shows about 17,000 clones, around 84% of them singletons. Sequenced here: unsorted PBMCs, sampled 0.1 years after starting antiretroviral therapy. The receptor comes from a man younger than 30 with HIV. The chain employs TRBV19 and TRBJ2-1; the match to TRBD2 covers 7 bases. CDR3 sequence (DNA): TGTGCCAGTAGTTTTAGCGGGTCCTACAATGAGCAGTTCTTC. Protein: CASSFSGSYNEQFF.